These T cell receptor beta chains were read from a single sample in a study of OX40 agonist ivuxolimab in advanced cancers. TCRdb's table, derived via immunoSEQ multiplex PCR, lists solely in-frame clones and lacks some. The table records fewer than 50,000 clones, approximately 92% of them present only once. Sequences were derived from CD4+ or CD8+ T cells sorted from blood, sampled in a trial of the OX40 agonist ivuxolimab. Every receptor here comes from an adult with an advanced solid tumor such as melanoma, head and neck, liver or kidney cancer. Each CDR3 is given with its conserved first and last residue. Fields, in order: J gene, clone size, D gene, V gene, CDR3 DNA, CDR3 protein. The D gene is left open where the match is weak. The size field is filled for only some rows; it gives once, few, many or a size class.

>TRBJ2-2|NA|NA|TRBV4-1
TGCGCCAGCAGCGTCCGGGGCGGGGAGCTGTTTTTT
CASSVRGGELFF
>TRBJ2-3|NA|TRBD1|TRBV7-9
TGTGCCAGCAGCCGGGGACAGCAACTATTTAGCACAGATACGCAGTATTTT
CASSRGQQLFSTDTQYF
>TRBJ2-2|NA|TRBD2|TRBV28
TGTGCCAGCAGTTTCCCTTCTAGCGGGAGGGCCCCCGGGGAGCTGTTTTTT
CASSFPSSGRAPGELFF
>TRBJ2-1|NA|TRBD1|TRBV27
TGTGCCAGCAGTCGGGACAGCTACAATGAGCAGTTCTTC
CASSRDSYNEQFF
>TRBJ2-1|NA|NA|TRBV11-2
TGTGCCAGCACCCTCTTAGAGGGAGGAGGAGAGGAGCAGTTCTTC
CASTLLEGGGEEQFF
>TRBJ2-1|NA|TRBD2|TRBV7-9
TGTGCCAGCAGCTTAGTAAGTCTAGCGGGAGGCAATGAGCAGTTCTTC
CASSLVSLAGGNEQFF
>TRBJ1-1|NA|NA|TRBV10-3
TGTGCCATCAGTGAGTCAGGGGAGGGGAACACTGAAGCTTTCTTT
CAISESGEGNTEAFF
>TRBJ1-4|once|NA|TRBV7-9
TGTGCCAGCAGCCGCGTAGGAGGGGGGTCCAGGGATGAAAAACTGTTTTTT
CASSRVGGGSRDEKLFF
>TRBJ2-2|NA|NA|TRBV9
TGTGCCAGCAGCGTAACCGGGAGCGGGACCGGGGAGCTGTTTTTT
CASSVTGSGTGELFF
>TRBJ2-3|NA|NA|TRBV7-9
TGTGCCAGCAGCGGGGGAGAGCGTCCGGATACGCAGTATTTT
CASSGGERPDTQYF
>TRBJ2-4|NA|NA|TRBV27
TGTGCCAGCAGTTCTGGGACTCTCCCGGGGAACATTCAGTACTTC
CASSSGTLPGNIQYF
>TRBJ1-1|NA|NA|TRBV5-5
TGTGCCAGCAGCTTGGTACAGGGTACCACTGAAGCTTTCTTT
CASSLVQGTTEAFF
>TRBJ2-2|NA|NA|TRBV6-5
TGTGCCAGCTTCGCCGGGCCGCAGAACACCGGGGAGCTGTTTTTT
CASFAGPQNTGELFF
>TRBJ2-1|NA|TRBD1|TRBV9
TGTGCCAGCAGCGTAGCCGGGACAGGGGGCTTCAATGAGCAGTTCTTC
CASSVAGTGGFNEQFF
>TRBJ2-2|NA|NA|TRBV11-2
TGTGCCAGCAGCTTAGCCGGGAGAAGCACCGGGGAGCTGTTTTTT
CASSLAGRSTGELFF
>TRBJ1-5|NA|TRBD1|TRBV7-2
TGTGCCAGCAGCTTAGACAGGGGTCCTAATCAGCCCCAGCATTTT
CASSLDRGPNQPQHF
>TRBJ2-3|NA|TRBD2|TRBV30
TGTGCCTGGTTGGGACTAGCGGGACTGTATTTT
CAWLGLAGLYF
>TRBJ1-1|NA|NA|TRBV28
TGTGCCAGCAGTTACGAGCCGAACACTGAAGCTTTCTTT
CASSYEPNTEAFF
>TRBJ2-7|NA|NA|TRBV4-1
TGCGCCAGCAGCCTGGACTACGAGCAGTACTTC
CASSLDYEQYF
>TRBJ1-1|NA|NA|TRBV7-2
TGTGCCAGCAGCTTAGGGGGAGAAGCTTTCTTT
CASSLGGEAFF
>TRBJ2-2|NA|TRBD2|TRBV30
TGTGCCTGGAGTATCCTAGCGGGAGAGTTAGCCGGGGAGCTGTTTTTT
CAWSILAGELAGELFF
>TRBJ2-1|NA|TRBD2|TRBV7-3
TGTGCCAGCAGCCCCCTAGCGGGAGGGTACAATGAGCAGTTCTTC
CASSPLAGGYNEQFF
>TRBJ1-4|NA|NA|TRBV9
TGTGCCAGCAGCCCCGAAGGGGACCGGAATGAAAAACTGTTTTTT
CASSPEGDRNEKLFF
>TRBJ1-1|NA|TRBD1|TRBV29-1
TGCAGCGCCCCACGGACAGGGAATGGGAACACTGAAGCTTTCTTT
CSAPRTGNGNTEAFF
>TRBJ1-1|NA|NA|TRBV28
TGTGCCAGCAGTTTATTGGGGGGGAACACTGAAGCTTTCTTT
CASSLLGGNTEAFF
>TRBJ1-1|NA|NA|TRBV2
TGTGCCAGCAGTTCGGTGCCCACTGAAGCTTTCTTT
CASSSVPTEAFF
>TRBJ2-3|once|NA|TRBV7-9
TGTGCCAGCAGCTTAGTGAGGGGCAGCTTCACAGATACGCAGTATTTT
CASSLVRGSFTDTQYF
>TRBJ2-7|NA|NA|TRBV11-2
TGTGCCAGCAGCTTAGATGTCGGAGCCTACGAGCAGTACTTC
CASSLDVGAYEQYF
>TRBJ1-1|NA|NA|TRBV18
TGTGCCAGCTCACTACGAAAAACGTTAGCCGGCGCTGAAGCTTTCTTT
CASSLRKTLAGAEAFF